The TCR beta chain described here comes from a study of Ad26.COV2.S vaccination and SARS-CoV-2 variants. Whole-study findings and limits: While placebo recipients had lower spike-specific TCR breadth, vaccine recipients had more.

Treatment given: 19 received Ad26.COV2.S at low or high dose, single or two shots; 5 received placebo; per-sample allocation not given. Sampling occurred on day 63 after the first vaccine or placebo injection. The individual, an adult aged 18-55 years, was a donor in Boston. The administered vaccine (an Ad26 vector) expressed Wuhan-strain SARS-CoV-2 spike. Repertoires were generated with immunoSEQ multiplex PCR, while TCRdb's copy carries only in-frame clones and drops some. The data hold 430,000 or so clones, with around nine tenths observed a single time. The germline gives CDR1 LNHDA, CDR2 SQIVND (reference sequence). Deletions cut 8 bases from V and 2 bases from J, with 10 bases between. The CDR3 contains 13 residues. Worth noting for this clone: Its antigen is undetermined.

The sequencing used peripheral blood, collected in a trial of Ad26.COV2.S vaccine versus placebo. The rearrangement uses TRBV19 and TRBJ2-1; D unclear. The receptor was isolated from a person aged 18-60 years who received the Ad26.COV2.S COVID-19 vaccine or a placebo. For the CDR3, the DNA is TGTGCCAGTCGGTCTTACACCTACAATGAGCAGTTCTTC. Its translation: CASRSYTYNEQFF.